This TCR beta chain was obtained from a study of blood T cell repertoires in COVID-19. Across the study: Material from acute and convalescent COVID-19 was sourced from the United States, Italy and Spain. In each case, the material was cDNA or gDNA derived from T cells, B-cell-depleted T cells, or PBMCs.

This clone occurred a few times. Germline V gene data show CDR1 as KGHDR and CDR2 as SFDVKD. This CDR3 region has 15 residues. V was trimmed by 1 base and J by 6 bases, leaving 12 bases between them. Authors' methods: Amplified reference gene primers provided the basis for estimating nucleated cell counts. TCRdb's table, derived via immunoSEQ multiplex PCR, lists solely in-frame clones and lacks some. The DNA gave D and trimming, while V, J and clone size come from that table. The sample has about 180,000 clones; about nine tenths are singletons. This chain links TRBV24-1 with TRBJ2-1, with a tentative D call TRBD2 (5 bases). The sample comprised peripheral blood. The TCR was taken from a man younger than 35 who had recovered from COVID-19. CDR3 region: CATSDFGAAVNEQFF. CDR3 sequence (DNA): TGTGCCACCAGTGATTTCGGAGCGGCGGTCAATGAGCAGTTCTTC.